This T cell receptor beta chain emerged from a study of shared clonotypes between healthy human individuals. Looked up from germline, CDR1 is KGHSH and CDR2 is LQKENI. The ends were cut back, 1 base at V and 9 bases at J, with 10 bases in the middle. The CDR3 length is 13 residues. Sequenced by immunoSEQ multiplex PCR; TCRdb stores in-frame clones only, minus some. The data contain a few million clones, roughly 95% of them singletons. V gene TRBV18 combines with J gene TRBJ2-1; possibly TRBD1 for D (6 bases). This receptor was taken from a man aged 18-30 years in good health. Input material: naive CD4+ T cells sorted from blood. Subset meaning: CD45RA+ positively selected. CDR3 loop: CASSPRTVSEQFF. The CDR3 DNA sequence: TGTGCCAGCTCACCACGGACAGTCAGTGAGCAGTTCTTC.